The next 29 T cell receptor beta chains were all read from a single sample in a study of blood T cell repertoires in COVID-19. The assay was immunoSEQ multiplex PCR, and TCRdb's table has in-frame clones only and misses some. The sample has some 150,000 clones, roughly nine tenths seen once. The sample consisted of peripheral blood. These TCRs come from a woman aged 55 to 70 with active COVID-19.

V is TRBV2 and J is TRBJ1-2; no definite D call. CDR3 length equals 14 residues. Germline CDR1 reads SNHLY; CDR2 reads FYNNEI. V lost 5 bases and J 4 bases, leaving 14 bases between the germline ends. In DNA form, the CDR3 reads TGTGCCAGCAGTCCCGAGGGTCGCACCTATGGCTACACCTTC. Translated, it gives CASSPEGRTYGYTF. The variable domain in full, with the rest retrieved from reference TRBV2 and TRBJ1-2, is EPEVTQTPSHQVTQMGQEVILRCVPISNHLYFYWYRQILGQKVEFLVSFYNNEISEKSEIFDDQFSVERPDGSNFTLKIRSTKLEDSAMYFCASSPEGRTYGYTFGSGTRLTVV.

The chain combines TRBV2 with TRBJ1-2; TRBD1 is a possible D gene (5 bases). Trimming stripped 2 bases from V and 6 bases from J, with 7 bases between. Per the germline V gene, CDR1 is SNHLY and CDR2 is FYNNEI. The CDR3 totals 12 residues. CDR3 in DNA: TGTGCCAGCAGTGAACAGGGTAATGGCTACACCTTC. It yields the protein CASSEQGNGYTF. Full variable domain (missing parts from reference TRBV2 and TRBJ1-2): EPEVTQTPSHQVTQMGQEVILRCVPISNHLYFYWYRQILGQKVEFLVSFYNNEISEKSEIFDDQFSVERPDGSNFTLKIRSTKLEDSAMYFCASSEQGNGYTFGSGTRLTVV.

This chain uses TRBV6-5 with TRBJ1-2; D remains unclear. This CDR3 has 15 amino acids. CDR1 is MNHEY, CDR2 SVGAGI, per germline. V was clipped by 6 bases and J by 0 bases, with 14 bases between them. DNA of the CDR3: TGTGCCAGCAGAACCTGGGCCTCGGCTAACTATGGCTACACCTTC. As protein: CASRTWASANYGYTF.

This chain links TRBV11-2 with TRBJ2-1, with TRBD2 identical over 11 bases. CDR1 is SGHAT, CDR2 FQNNGV, per germline. The CDR3 runs to 16 residues. J gave up 11 bases and V 1 base, and 10 bases lay outside the gene matches. The CDR3 spells CASSLGGASGRYKQFF. CDR3 in DNA: TGTGCCAGCAGCTTAGGGGGGGCTAGCGGGAGGTATAAGCAGTTCTTC.

The chain carries TRBV7-6 and TRBJ2-1; D may be TRBD1 (6 bases). V lost 4 bases, J lost 5 bases, and 15 bases lay in between. This CDR3 comprises 15 residues. Germline V lookup: CDR1 SGHVS, CDR2 FNYEAQ. CDR3 sequence: CASSSGQGLNNEQFF. In DNA, the CDR3 is TGTGCCAGCAGCTCCGGGCAGGGGCTAAACAATGAGCAGTTCTTC.

J is TRBJ1-2 and V is TRBV5-5, with TRBD1 as a possible D gene (6 bases). Trimming pared 1 base from V and 4 bases from J, leaving 14 bases between. The CDR3 is 15 residues long. CDR1 is SGHKS, CDR2 YYEKEE, per germline (reference sequence). The CDR3 loop reads CASSLRGGQPYGYTF. The CDR3 nucleotides read TGTGCCAGCAGCTTGAGAGGGGGTCAACCCTATGGCTACACCTTC.

The chain is built from TRBV9 and TRBJ2-7; TRBD1 agrees at 10 bases. Germline CDR1 is SGDLS and CDR2 is YYNGEE. This CDR3 is built from 17 residues. V lost 2 bases and J lost 4; bases outside the gene matches: 12. The CDR3 sequence: CASSVPSRDRGEYEQYF. As DNA, the CDR3 is TGTGCCAGCAGCGTCCCATCCCGGGACAGGGGAGAGTACGAGCAGTACTTC. The complete variable domain, with remaining parts taken from reference TRBV9 and TRBJ2-7, reads DSGVTQTPKHLITATGQRVTLRCSPRSGDLSVYWYQQSLDQGLQFLIQYYNGEERAKGNILERFSAQQFPDLHSELNLSSLELGDSALYFCASSVPSRDRGEYEQYFGPGTRLTVT.

The chain recombines TRBV12-3 or TRBV12-4 with TRBJ1-6, with D unresolved. This CDR3 is 13 amino acids long. V shed 8 bases and J shed 7 bases, with 12 bases lying between them. The CDR3 DNA is TGTGCCAGCGGGATCGGGGAAAATTCACCCCTCCACTTT. It encodes CASGIGENSPLHF.

The rearrangement uses TRBV9 and TRBJ2-3, with D perhaps TRBD1 (6 bases). The CDR3 has 15 amino acids. Per the germline V gene, CDR1 is SGDLS and CDR2 is YYNGEE. The V gene lost 4 bases and the J gene lost 0 bases, with 12 bases spanning the gap. The CDR3 spells CASSISGVSTDTQYF. CDR3 in DNA: TGTGCCAGCAGCATTTCAGGGGTGAGCACAGATACGCAGTATTTT.

The rearrangement joins TRBV4-2 to TRBJ1-5, with TRBD1 identical over 7 bases. Per germline, CDR1 LGHNA and CDR2 YNFKEQ. The CDR3 is 15 residues long. J lost 2 bases, V lost 6 bases, and 7 bases had no gene match. CDR3 sequence reads: CASSPQGLGNQPQHF. The CDR3 DNA reads TGTGCCAGCAGTCCACAGGGGTTAGGCAATCAGCCCCAGCATTTT.

The rearrangement uses TRBV11-2 and TRBJ2-7; 10 positions agree with TRBD1. This CDR3 has 16 amino acids. The V gene's germline CDR1 is SGHAT and CDR2 FQNNGV. V trimming: 1 base; J trimming: 3 bases; junction bases outside the gene matches: 6. The CDR3 DNA follows: TGTGCCAGCAGCTTAGGCCTGACAGGGGGCGGCTACGAGCAGTACTTC. This encodes CASSLGLTGGGYEQYF.

The V call is TRBV5-6, the J call TRBJ2-7; 7 nucleotides agree with TRBD1. Germline V gene sequence: CDR1 SGHDT, CDR2 YYEEEE. The CDR3 contains 15 residues. The junction had 4 bases not matched to a gene; V was cut back by 0 bases and J by 1 base. CDR3 nucleotide sequence: TGTGCCAGCAGCTTGGGACAGGGACCATCCTACGAGCAGTACTTC. It yields the protein CASSLGQGPSYEQYF.

This clone showed up just a few times. This chain uses TRBV5-6 with TRBJ1-1; D is perhaps TRBD1 (5 bases). V was clipped by 2 bases and J by 6 bases, with 20 bases between them. The CDR3 is 16 residues long. Germline loops: CDR1 SGHDT, CDR2 YYEEEE. As DNA, the CDR3 is TGTGCCAGCAGCTTAGAGGGACTCAGGGTGGTCGCTGAAGCTTTCTTT. Translated: CASSLEGLRVVAEAFF.

The chain carries TRBV19 and TRBJ1-2; D call uncertain. Trimming pared 3 bases from V and 8 bases from J, leaving 19 bases between. There are 15 residues in the CDR3. Germline loops: CDR1 LNHDA, CDR2 SQIVND (reference sequence). As DNA, the CDR3 is TGTGCCAGTAGTATCCCGAACGTCGCCCGAGGGGGCTACACCTTC. It encodes CASSIPNVARGGYTF. The full variable domain, its missing parts supplied by reference TRBV19 and TRBJ1-2, is DGGITQSPKYLFRKEGQNVTLSCEQNLNHDAMYWYRQDPGQGLRLIYYSQIVNDFQKGDIAEGYSVSREKKESFPLTVTSAQKNPTAFYLCASSIPNVARGGYTFGSGTRLTVV.

The V and J genes are TRBV11-2 and TRBJ1-3, with D unresolved. The V end lost 1 base, the J end lost 6 bases, and 7 bases lay between the germline ends. CDR1 is SGHAT, CDR2 FQNNGV, per germline. The CDR3 runs to 13 residues. CDR3 in amino acids: CASSLGSENTIYF. The CDR3 DNA reads TGTGCCAGCAGCTTAGGGAGTGAAAACACCATATATTTT. The complete variable domain, with remaining parts taken from reference TRBV11-2 and TRBJ1-3, reads EAGVAQSPRYKIIEKRQSVAFWCNPISGHATLYWYQQILGQGPKLLIQFQNNGVVDDSQLPKDRFSAERLKGVDSTLKIQPAKLEDSAVYLCASSLGSENTIYFGEGSWLTVV.

The J gene is TRBJ1-6, the V gene TRBV4-3, with D unclear. With 2 bases removed from V and 5 bases from J, the gap between germline ends came to 7 bases. This CDR3 is built from 14 residues. Germline V gene data show CDR1 as LGHNA and CDR2 as YSLEER. The CDR3 region is CASSQWENNSPLHF. In nucleotides, the CDR3 is TGCGCCAGCAGCCAATGGGAGAATAATTCACCCCTCCACTTT.

The J gene is TRBJ2-7, the V gene TRBV28, with D possibly TRBD2 on 6 matching bases. The CDR3 consists of 14 residues. In germline, CDR1 is MDHEN, CDR2 SYDVKM. Between the trimmed V and J ends, which lost 6 bases and 3 bases, there was a span of 15 bases. The CDR3: CASRGREPLYEQYF. As DNA, the CDR3 is TGTGCCAGCAGGGGCCGGGAGCCCCTCTACGAGCAGTACTTC.

This rearrangement joins TRBV19 to TRBJ2-7; TRBD2 matches 10 bases. Germline V gives CDR1 LNHDA, CDR2 SQIVND (reference sequence). V lost 1 base and J lost 4; bases outside the gene matches: 7. The CDR3 runs 16 residues. The chain's CDR3 is CASSIGASGSIYEQYF. The CDR3 nucleotides read TGTGCCAGTAGTATAGGCGCTAGCGGGAGTATATACGAGCAGTACTTC.

The chain has TRBV28 and TRBJ2-7; 8 bases align to TRBD1. The junction had 2 bases not matched to a gene; V was cut back by 2 bases and J by 5 bases. CDR1 is MDHEN, CDR2 SYDVKM, per germline. CDR3 size: 13 residues. CDR3 bases: TGTGCCAGCAGTTTACAGGGGGCCCACGAGCAGTACTTC. Encoded protein: CASSLQGAHEQYF. The full variable domain, its missing parts supplied by reference TRBV28 and TRBJ2-7, is DVKVTQSSRYLVKRTGEKVFLECVQDMDHENMFWYRQDPGLGLRLIYFSYDVKMKEKGDIPEGYSVSREKKERFSLILESASTNQTSMYLCASSLQGAHEQYFGPGTRLTVT.

This sequence joins TRBV7-9 and TRBJ2-1; D not resolved. Deletions cut 2 bases from V and 10 bases from J, with 9 bases between. CDR3 length: 12 amino acids. The germline V gene has CDR1 SEHNR and CDR2 FQNEAQ (reference sequence). The CDR3 nucleotides are TGTGCCAGCAGCTTATACCGCGCAGAGCAGTTCTTC. Protein product: CASSLYRAEQFF.

The chain recombines TRBV19 with TRBJ1-5, with 8 positions matching TRBD1. CDR3 length: 14 residues. V lost 4 bases and J lost 4; bases outside the gene matches: 3. Germline V gene data show CDR1 as LNHDA and CDR2 as SQIVND (reference sequence). The CDR3 sequence: CASSTGQVNQPQHF. DNA for the CDR3: TGTGCCAGTAGTACGGGACAGGTTAATCAGCCCCAGCATTTT. The full variable domain, in which reference TRBV19 and TRBJ1-5 provide the parts outside the CDR3, is DGGITQSPKYLFRKEGQNVTLSCEQNLNHDAMYWYRQDPGQGLRLIYYSQIVNDFQKGDIAEGYSVSREKKESFPLTVTSAQKNPTAFYLCASSTGQVNQPQHFGDGTRLSIL.

This clone was observed once. Within the sample, other DNA sequences also encode this same CDR3. The V and J genes are TRBV28 and TRBJ2-7; D is unresolved. Germline lookup yields CDR1 MDHEN and CDR2 SYDVKM. The CDR3 is 11 amino acids. Trimming took 3 bases from V and 4 from J, leaving 4 bases between them. CDR3 sequence: CASSLRYEQYF. The CDR3 DNA is TGTGCCAGCAGTTTGCGGTACGAGCAGTACTTC.

The chain has TRBV12-3 or TRBV12-4 and TRBJ1-5; no definite D call. V lost 3 bases to trimming and J lost 4 bases, with 7 bases between them. The CDR3 runs to 13 residues. CDR3 sequence reads: CASSLRENQPQHF. The CDR3 DNA reads as TGTGCCAGCAGTTTGCGGGAGAATCAGCCCCAGCATTTT.

The chain employs TRBV2 and TRBJ2-1, with 7 bases fitting TRBD1. In germline, CDR1 is SNHLY, CDR2 FYNNEI. This CDR3 has 15 residues. V shed 6 bases, J shed 7 bases, and the junction held 12 bases outside the gene matches. The CDR3 is CASSVTGLQWNEQFF. Here the CDR3 DNA reads TGTGCCAGCAGCGTGACAGGGCTGCAATGGAATGAGCAGTTCTTC.

The rearrangement uses TRBV5-3 and TRBJ2-7; 9 bases agree with TRBD1. TRBV5-3 is identified as an open reading frame with a role that is uncertain. This CDR3 spans 17 amino acids. Unmatched junction bases numbered 12, after V lost 4 bases and J lost 1 base. Here the CDR3 DNA reads TGTGCCAGAAGCCCGCATCAACCTGGGACAGGGTCCTACGAGCAGTACTTC. This encodes CARSPHQPGTGSYEQYF.

CDR3 residues: CAWSLLDWPQHF. CDR3 coding DNA: TGTGCCTGGAGTCTCTTAGATTGGCCCCAGCATTTT. V is TRBV30 and J is TRBJ1-5, with D unclear. The germline V gene encodes CDR1 GTSNPN and CDR2 SVGIG (reference sequence). V lost 2 bases and J lost 9, with 11 bases in between. The CDR3 consists of 12 residues.

The chain carries TRBV18 and TRBJ1-1; perhaps TRBD1 as D (5 bases). The CDR3 contains 13 residues. Germline CDR1 is KGHSH and CDR2 is LQKENI. V shed 5 bases and J shed 1 base, with 8 bases lying between them. This CDR3 reads CASSAQGNTEAFF. In DNA, the CDR3 is TGTGCCAGCTCAGCCCAGGGGAACACTGAAGCTTTCTTT.

This chain connects TRBV25-1 to TRBJ1-6, with D perhaps matching TRBD1 (5 bases). Germline values: CDR1 MGHDK, CDR2 SYGVNS. This CDR3 is 15 amino acids long. V was shortened by 1 base and J by 7 bases, with 11 bases between the two germline ends. The CDR3 region has the DNA TGTGCCAGCAGTGAATCTTTGGGGGGAAATTCACCCCTCCACTTT. Residues: CASSESLGGNSPLHF.

V gene TRBV5-1 combines with J gene TRBJ2-1, with 13 positions matching TRBD2. After removal of 4 bases from V and 4 bases from J, the junction contained 8 bases not matched to a gene. CDR3 length: 17 amino acids. In germline, CDR1 is SGHRS, CDR2 YFSETQ. The CDR3 bases are TGCGCCAGCAGCCATGGACTAGCGGGAGACGAGTACAATGAGCAGTTCTTC. As protein: CASSHGLAGDEYNEQFF.